These 27 T cell receptor beta chains share one sample of origin, sequenced in a study of cytomegalovirus exposure and HLA in healthy donors. A multiplex PCR was run with 60 Vbeta primers and 13 Jbeta primers. Some clones are missing from TCRdb's copy, which holds only in-frame ones; the method was immunoSEQ multiplex PCR. The repertoire holds approximately 110,000 clones, with over 65% as singletons. The source material was PBMCs. These receptors all stem from a woman aged 25 to 39 in good health and CMV-seropositive.

This chain uses TRBV11-3 with TRBJ2-7; tentatively, D is TRBD1 (5 bases). The V gene's germline CDR1 is SGHNT and CDR2 YENEEA. V lost 1 base and J 5 bases, leaving 15 bases between the germline ends. The CDR3 totals 15 residues. CDR3 amino acids: CASSLGDSPIDEQYF. The CDR3, as DNA: TGTGCCAGCAGCTTAGGCGACAGTCCCATTGACGAGCAGTACTTC.

The chain links TRBV21-1 to TRBJ1-3. TRBV21-1 is a recognized pseudogene. This CDR3 has 14 residues. The CDR3 coding sequence is TGTGCCAGCAGCACCCTAGCGGCTGGAAACACCATATATTTT. Amino acid sequence: CASSTLAAGNTIYF.

This chain links TRBV5-6 with TRBJ1-1; no reliable D call. Trimming left V 6 bases short and J 5 bases short, with 11 bases between. The CDR3 totals 12 residues. Germline lookup yields CDR1 SGHDT and CDR2 YYEEEE. The CDR3 loop reads CASTGVGTEAFF. The CDR3 DNA follows: TGTGCCAGCACCGGGGTTGGGACTGAAGCTTTCTTT.

The rearrangement links TRBV2 to TRBJ1-1, with a weak D call TRBD1 (5 bases). Per germline, CDR1 SNHLY and CDR2 FYNNEI. This CDR3 spans 13 amino acids. The V end lost 8 bases, the J end lost 11 bases, and 21 bases lay between the germline ends. The DNA for the CDR3 is TGTGCCAGCGCCCGCGGGGGGGGAGGGGTGGCTTTCTTT. Protein sequence: CASARGGGGVAFF.

The chain uses TRBV9 and TRBJ2-1, with 8 bases that match TRBD2. Germline lookup yields CDR1 SGDLS and CDR2 YYNGEE. Trimming at V came to 4 bases and at J to 4 bases, leaving 16 bases not matched to a gene. The CDR3 consists of 18 residues. CDR3 loop: CASSPTLSAGEGYNEQFF. Written as DNA, the CDR3 is TGTGCCAGCAGCCCTACATTGTCAGCGGGAGAGGGTTACAATGAGCAGTTCTTC.

The genes are TRBV5-1 and TRBJ2-1; 8 nucleotides align to TRBD2. Germline V gene lookup returns CDR1 SGHRS and CDR2 YFSETQ. This CDR3 spans 18 amino acids. V shed 0 bases, J shed 1 base, and the junction held 9 bases outside the gene matches. CDR3: CASSLADGGGRSYNEQFF. The CDR3 DNA sequence: TGCGCCAGCAGCTTGGCCGACGGCGGCGGGAGGTCCTACAATGAGCAGTTCTTC.

The rearrangement joins TRBV10-3 to TRBJ2-3, with 8 bases that match TRBD1. Losses at the gene ends were 3 bases for V and 1 base for J; bases not matched to a gene: 6. Germline V lookup: CDR1 ENHRY, CDR2 SYGVKD. CDR3 length equals 16 residues. The CDR3 protein is CAISELGQERTDTQYF. The CDR3 nucleotides are TGTGCCATCAGTGAATTGGGACAGGAACGCACAGATACGCAGTATTTT.

This clone was seen more than once but under ten times. The J gene is TRBJ2-1, the V gene TRBV11-3, with 9 bases aligning to TRBD2. The germline V gene has CDR1 SGHNT and CDR2 YENEEA. V trimming: 1 base; J trimming: 0 bases; junction bases outside the gene matches: 1. This CDR3 has 16 amino acids. The CDR3 DNA sequence: TGTGCCAGCAGCTTAGGCGGGAGGGCCTCCTACAATGAGCAGTTCTTC. Translated: CASSLGGRASYNEQFF.

This CDR3 reads CASLWGGSQPQHF. The DNA for the CDR3 is TGTGCCAGCTTATGGGGGGGTAGTCAGCCCCAGCATTTT. The chain is built from TRBV28 and TRBJ1-5, with a possible D match to TRBD1 (5 bases). The length of the CDR3 is 13 residues. Between the trimmed V and J ends, which lost 8 bases and 6 bases, there was a span of 14 bases. Looked up from germline, CDR1 is MDHEN and CDR2 is SYDVKM.

V is TRBV5-1 and J is TRBJ2-1; the match to TRBD2 covers 8 bases. In germline, CDR1 is SGHRS, CDR2 YFSETQ. Trimming removed 7 bases from V and 6 bases from J; junction bases left unmatched: 6. This CDR3 spans 13 amino acids. The DNA for the CDR3 is TGCGCCAGCGCCCTCGCGGGGGGCAATGAGCAGTTCTTC. The encoded protein is CASALAGGNEQFF.

V is TRBV2 and J is TRBJ1-2; D uncertain. Germline loops: CDR1 SNHLY, CDR2 FYNNEI. This CDR3 region has 11 residues. V was pared by 10 bases and J by 6 bases, with 12 bases between. CDR3 residues: CATQLGDGYTF. Here the CDR3 DNA reads TGTGCCACCCAGTTGGGAGATGGCTACACCTTC.

DNA for the CDR3: TGTGCCAGCAGCCTCATACAGGGTAGGGGTGAAAAACTGTTTTTT. Amino acids: CASSLIQGRGEKLFF. The rearrangement uses TRBV7-8 and TRBJ1-4, with D possibly matching TRBD1 (6 bases). Germline loops: CDR1 SGHVS, CDR2 FQNEAQ. The CDR3 runs to 15 residues. Deletions cut 5 bases from V and 7 bases from J, with 17 bases between.

About this clone: Germline is not matched at one junction end, which may reflect a read error. The CDR3 nucleotides are TGTGCCAGCAGCTTAGTGGCGGGAACGCTCTACGAGCGGTACTTC. As protein: CASSLVAGTLYERYF. This chain uses TRBV7-8 with TRBJ2-7, with a weak D call TRBD2 (6 bases). CDR3 size: 15 residues. The germline gives CDR1 SGHVS, CDR2 FQNEAQ.

The chain combines TRBV9 with TRBJ2-5; unclear D gene. The J call may be faulty, since TRBJ2-7 better matches the DNA end. The CDR3 totals 11 residues. Germline V CDR1 and CDR2: SGDLS, YYNGEE. CDR3 bases: TGTGCCAGCAGTAGCTCCTACGAGCAGTACTTC. Its translation is CASSSSYEQYF.

This chain links TRBV5-5 with TRBJ1-5; tentative D call: TRBD1 (6 bases). This CDR3 region has 15 residues. Germline values: CDR1 SGHKS, CDR2 YYEKEE (reference sequence). V dropped 0 bases and J dropped 4 bases, with 11 bases sitting between them. This CDR3 reads CASSLEAGVNQPQHF. The CDR3, as DNA: TGTGCCAGCAGCTTGGAGGCAGGGGTTAATCAGCCCCAGCATTTT. The variable domain in full, with the rest retrieved from reference TRBV5-5 and TRBJ1-5, is DAGVTQSPTHLIKTRGQQVTLRCSPISGHKSVSWYQQVLGQGPQFIFQYYEKEERGRGNFPDRFSARQFPNYSSELNVNALLLGDSALYLCASSLEAGVNQPQHFGDGTRLSIL.

This clone was counted a few times. The rearrangement links TRBV5-5 to TRBJ1-1, with TRBD1 as a possible D gene (6 bases). The ends were cut back, 1 base at V and 0 bases at J, with 7 bases in the middle. CDR3 length: 14 amino acids. Germline V CDR1 and CDR2: SGHKS, YYEKEE (reference sequence). CDR3 protein: CASSLTGLNTEAFF. CDR3 nucleotides: TGTGCCAGCAGCTTGACAGGGTTGAACACTGAAGCTTTCTTT.

The chain combines TRBV7-9 with TRBJ2-1; 12 bases align to TRBD1. The germline gives CDR1 SEHNR, CDR2 FQNEAQ (reference sequence). This CDR3 has 16 amino acids. The ends lost 5 bases at V and 2 bases at J; junction bases unmatched: 4. This CDR3 reads CASSRDRGRTYNEQFF. The CDR3 region has the DNA TGTGCCAGCAGCCGGGACAGGGGGCGAACCTACAATGAGCAGTTCTTC.

This clone was found once. This chain joins TRBV7-9 and TRBJ1-3; a weak D match, TRBD1 (6 bases). The CDR3 sequence is 13 residues long. Germline loops: CDR1 SEHNR, CDR2 FQNEAQ (reference sequence). Trimming removed 5 bases from V and 4 bases from J, with 9 bases in between. The chain's CDR3 is CASSGTSGNTIYF. The CDR3 nucleotides are TGTGCCAGCAGCGGGACATCAGGAAACACCATATATTTT.

This clone was detected only a few times. The chain carries TRBV5-6 and TRBJ2-1; the D gene is possibly TRBD1 (5 bases). Germline CDR1 SGHDT, CDR2 YYEEEE. The CDR3 has 17 amino acids. Trimming cost V 3 bases and J 0 bases, with 16 bases left between them. The CDR3, as DNA: TGTGCCAGCAGCTGGGTAGTGGACACGAGCTCCTACAATGAGCAGTTCTTC. Translated, it gives CASSWVVDTSSYNEQFF.

The chain links TRBV5-4 to TRBJ2-2; 9 bases align to TRBD1. The CDR3 is 14 amino acids. Germline V CDR1 and CDR2: SGHNT, YYREEE (reference sequence). Trimming removed 4 bases from V and 7 bases from J; junction bases left unmatched: 5. The CDR3 DNA reads as TGTGCCAGCAGCCTACAGGGGGCGGGCGGGGAGCTGTTTTTT. Translated, it gives CASSLQGAGGELFF.

The V call is TRBV2, the J call TRBJ2-1, with 12 bases lining up with TRBD2. The CDR3 is 14 amino acids. CDR1 and CDR2 (germline): SNHLY, FYNNEI. The trim removed 4 bases at V and 5 bases at J, leaving 0 bases unmatched. The CDR3 DNA reads TGTGCCAGCAGTGGGACTAGCGGGAACAATGAGCAGTTCTTC. The encoded protein is CASSGTSGNNEQFF.

The chain combines TRBV29-1 with TRBJ2-2; unclear D gene. Germline values: CDR1 SQVTM, CDR2 ANQGSEA. This CDR3 spans 16 amino acids. V was cut by 6 bases and J by 0 bases, with 17 bases left in between. The CDR3 nucleotides read TGCAGCGTCACCGGCCAGGCAGCTCCGAACACCGGGGAGCTGTTTTTT. It encodes CSVTGQAAPNTGELFF.

This rearrangement joins TRBV7-9 to TRBJ2-3; weak D call: TRBD1 (6 bases). CDR1 and CDR2 (germline): SEHNR, FQNEAQ (reference sequence). The CDR3 is 18 residues long. Trimming left V 2 bases short and J 1 base short, with 19 bases between. CDR3 sequence: CASSLSRLTGRGTDTQYF. The CDR3 coding sequence is TGTGCCAGCAGCTTAAGCCGATTGACAGGTAGAGGCACAGATACGCAGTATTTT.

V usage is TRBV6-5 and J usage is TRBJ1-2; D unresolved. Germline V gene lookup returns CDR1 MNHEY and CDR2 SVGAGI. The CDR3 has 14 residues. The V and J ends lost 0 bases and 5 bases respectively, with 10 bases between them. Here the CDR3 reads CASSYSGGGYGYTF. The CDR3 nucleotides read TGTGCCAGCAGTTACTCGGGTGGAGGGTATGGCTACACCTTC.

V is TRBV5-1 and J is TRBJ1-1; no firm D call. CDR1 and CDR2 from the germline V gene are SGHRS and YFSETQ. The ends were cut back, 4 bases at V and 4 bases at J, with 20 bases in the middle. The CDR3 is 16 amino acids. The CDR3 coding sequence is TGCGCCAGCAGCCTCCCTACGGCAGGCGATTTCACTGAAGCTTTCTTT. This encodes CASSLPTAGDFTEAFF.

The V gene is TRBV6-6, the J gene TRBJ2-7, with 7 bases aligning to TRBD1. Germline loops: CDR1 MNHNY, CDR2 SVGAGI (reference sequence). This CDR3 is 13 amino acids long. Germline trimming cut 6 bases from V and 2 bases from J; bases unmatched to any gene: 4. The CDR3 bases are TGTGCCAGCAGCCCGGACAGGACCTACGAGCAGTACTTC. Its translation: CASSPDRTYEQYF.

The chain is built from TRBV7-9 and TRBJ2-1; tentatively, D is TRBD1 (5 bases). The CDR3 is 12 residues long. Germline CDR1 SEHNR, CDR2 FQNEAQ (reference sequence). V was shortened by 7 bases and J by 6 bases, with 10 bases between the two germline ends. The CDR3 sequence: CASKSQGNEQFF. The CDR3 region has the DNA TGTGCCAGCAAGTCCCAGGGCAATGAGCAGTTCTTC.